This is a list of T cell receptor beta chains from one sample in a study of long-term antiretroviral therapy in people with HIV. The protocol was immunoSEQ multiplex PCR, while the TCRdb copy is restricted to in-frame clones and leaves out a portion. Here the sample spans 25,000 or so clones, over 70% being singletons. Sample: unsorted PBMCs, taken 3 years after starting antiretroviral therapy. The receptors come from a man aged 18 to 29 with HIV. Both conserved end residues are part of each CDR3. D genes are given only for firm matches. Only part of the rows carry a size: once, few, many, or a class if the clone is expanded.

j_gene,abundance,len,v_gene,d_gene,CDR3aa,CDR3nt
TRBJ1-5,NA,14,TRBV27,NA,CASRLSVGGQPQHF,TGTGCCAGCAGGCTGTCCGTGGGCGGGCAGCCCCAGCATTTT
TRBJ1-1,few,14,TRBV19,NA,CASSGQFSNTEAFF,TGTGCCAGTAGTGGACAGTTCTCGAACACTGAAGCTTTCTTT
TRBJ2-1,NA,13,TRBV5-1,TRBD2,CASIAGEHNEQFF,TGCGCCAGTATAGCGGGGGAACATAATGAGCAGTTCTTC
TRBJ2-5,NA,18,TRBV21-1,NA,CASTFPRTGGLVEETQYF,TGTGCCAGCACCTTCCCTAGGACAGGGGGCTTGGTTGAAGAGACCCAGTACTTC
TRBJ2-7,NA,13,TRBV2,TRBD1,CASSDGQGYEQYF,TGTGCCAGCAGTGACGGACAGGGCTACGAGCAGTACTTC
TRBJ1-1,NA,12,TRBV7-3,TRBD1,CASSQAGGAAFF,TGTGCCAGCAGCCAAGCAGGGGGCGCGGCTTTCTTT
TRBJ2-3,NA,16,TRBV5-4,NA,CASSFGTSYSTDTQYF,TGTGCCAGCAGCTTTGGTACTAGCTATAGCACAGATACGCAGTATTTT
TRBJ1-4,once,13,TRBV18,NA,CASSPGSNEKLFF,TGTGCCAGCTCACCGGGTTCGAATGAAAAACTGTTTTTT
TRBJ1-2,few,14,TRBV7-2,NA,CASSFQVAQGGYTF,TGTGCCAGCAGCTTTCAAGTAGCTCAGGGAGGCTACACCTTC
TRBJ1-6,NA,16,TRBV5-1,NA,CASSLAGSIRVSPLHF,TGCGCCAGCAGCTTGGCGGGGTCCATTCGCGTATCACCCCTCCACTTT
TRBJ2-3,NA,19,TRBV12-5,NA,CASGLNPDGATVVGDTQYF,TGTGCTAGTGGTTTGAACCCAGACGGGGCCACCGTCGTTGGAGATACGCAGTATTTT
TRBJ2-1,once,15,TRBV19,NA,CASSIGLPGNNEQFF,TGTGCCAGTAGTATAGGGCTACCCGGGAACAATGAGCAGTTCTTC
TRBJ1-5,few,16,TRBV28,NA,CASSFLLTAADQPQHF,TGTGCCAGCAGTTTTCTTCTGACAGCAGCTGACCAGCCCCAGCATTTT
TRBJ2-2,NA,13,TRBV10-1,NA,CASIHGLSGELFF,TGCGCCAGCATACATGGTCTCTCCGGGGAGCTGTTTTTT
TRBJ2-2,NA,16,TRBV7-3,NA,CASSLNQFTTTGELFF,TGTGCCAGCAGCTTAAATCAATTTACTACCACCGGGGAGCTGTTTTTT
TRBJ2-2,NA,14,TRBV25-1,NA,CASPSNPNTGELFF,TGTGCCAGCCCCTCAAACCCCAACACCGGGGAGCTGTTTTTT
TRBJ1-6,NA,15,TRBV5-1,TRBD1,CASSLDDRGYSPLHF,TGCGCCAGCAGCTTGGATGACAGGGGATATTCACCCCTCCACTTT
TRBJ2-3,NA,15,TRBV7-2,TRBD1,CASSFGTGEWDTQYF,TGTGCCAGCAGCTTCGGGACAGGGGAATGGGATACGCAGTATTTT
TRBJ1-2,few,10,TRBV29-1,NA,CSVGVDGYTF,TGCAGCGTTGGGGTGGACGGCTACACCTTC
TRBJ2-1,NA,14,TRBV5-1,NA,CASSPRGGDNEQFF,TGCGCCAGCAGCCCCCGAGGGGGGGACAATGAGCAGTTCTTC
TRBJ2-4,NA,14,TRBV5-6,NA,CASSFPGRKDIQYF,TGTGCCAGCAGCTTCCCCGGACGGAAGGACATTCAGTACTTC
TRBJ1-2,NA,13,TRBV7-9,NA,CAGLSGANYGYTF,TGTGCCGGCCTCTCGGGAGCAAACTATGGCTACACCTTC
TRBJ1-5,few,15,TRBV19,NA,CASTPRPDSNQPQHF,TGTGCCAGTACCCCGCGGCCGGATAGCAATCAGCCCCAGCATTTT
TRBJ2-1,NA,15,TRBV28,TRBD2,CASSPRGLAGHEQFF,TGTGCCAGCAGTCCCCGTGGACTAGCGGGGCATGAGCAGTTCTTC
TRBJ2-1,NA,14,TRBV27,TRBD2,CATRAGELYNEQFF,TGTGCCACCCGAGCGGGGGAGTTATACAATGAGCAGTTCTTC
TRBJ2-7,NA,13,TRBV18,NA,CASSPAESYEQYF,TGTGCCAGCTCACCGGCGGAGAGCTACGAGCAGTACTTC
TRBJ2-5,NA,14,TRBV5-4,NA,CASSLRQGQETQYF,TGTGCCAGCAGCTTGCGGCAGGGGCAAGAGACCCAGTACTTC
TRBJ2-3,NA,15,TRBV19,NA,CASSSPGRRADTQYF,TGTGCCAGTAGTTCCCCGGGACGGAGGGCAGATACGCAGTATTTT
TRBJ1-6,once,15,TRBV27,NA,CASSFSISYNSPLHF,TGTGCCAGCAGTTTTTCGATCTCCTATAATTCACCCCTCCACTTT
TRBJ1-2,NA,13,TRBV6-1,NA,CASRSLRLYGYTF,TGTGCCAGCAGGTCCCTAAGACTCTACGGCTACACCTTC
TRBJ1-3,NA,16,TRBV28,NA,CASSNPLREFGNTIYF,TGTGCCAGCTCCAATCCCCTCAGGGAGTTCGGAAACACCATATATTTT
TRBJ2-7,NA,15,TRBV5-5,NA,CASSLVGVTSSEQYF,TGTGCCAGCAGCTTGGTAGGGGTGACTTCTAGCGAGCAGTACTTC
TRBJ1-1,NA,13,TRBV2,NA,CASLLAGNTEAFF,TGTGCCAGCCTCCTGGCGGGGAACACTGAAGCTTTCTTT
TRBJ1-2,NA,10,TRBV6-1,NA,CASSDWGYTF,TGTGCCAGCAGTGACTGGGGCTACACCTTC
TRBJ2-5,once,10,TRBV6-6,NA,CAETQETQYF,TGTGCCGAAACCCAAGAGACCCAGTACTTC
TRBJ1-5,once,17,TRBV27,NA,CASSFFPPVSSNQPQHF,TGTGCCAGCAGTTTTTTCCCCCCAGTGAGTAGCAATCAGCCCCAGCATTTT
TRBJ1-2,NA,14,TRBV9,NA,CASSVSGSPMGYTF,TGTGCCAGCAGCGTATCGGGGTCCCCTATGGGCTACACCTTC
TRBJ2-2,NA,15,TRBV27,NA,CASSLSLNWAGELFF,TGTGCCAGCAGTTTATCCCTAAATTGGGCCGGGGAGCTGTTTTTT
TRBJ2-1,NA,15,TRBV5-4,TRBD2,CASSLPSGGDNEQFF,TGTGCCAGCAGCCTTCCTAGCGGGGGGGACAATGAGCAGTTCTTC
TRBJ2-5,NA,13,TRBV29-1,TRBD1,CSVSGTAKETQYF,TGCAGCGTTTCCGGGACAGCAAAAGAGACCCAGTACTTC
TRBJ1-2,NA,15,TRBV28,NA,CASQLERGSGYGYTF,TGTGCCAGCCAACTCGAGCGGGGGTCTGGATATGGCTACACCTTC
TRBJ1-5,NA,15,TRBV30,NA,CAWSVGGVSNQPQHF,TGTGCCTGGAGTGTTGGGGGGGTGAGCAATCAGCCCCAGCATTTT
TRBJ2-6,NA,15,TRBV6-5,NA,CASSRGVSGANVLTF,TGTGCCAGCAGTAGAGGGGTATCTGGGGCCAACGTCCTGACTTTC
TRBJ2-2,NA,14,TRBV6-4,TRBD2,CASSDGTSTGELFF,TGTGCCAGCAGTGACGGGACTAGCACCGGGGAGCTGTTTTTT
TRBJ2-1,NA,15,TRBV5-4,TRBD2,CASSLSSGGYNEQFF,TGTGCCAGCAGCTTGTCTAGCGGGGGGTACAATGAGCAGTTCTTC
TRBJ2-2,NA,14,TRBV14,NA,CASSQVLPTGELFF,TGTGCCAGCAGCCAAGTGCTACCCACCGGGGAGCTGTTTTTT
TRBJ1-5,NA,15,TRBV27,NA,CASSLGGYSNQPQHF,TGTGCCAGCTCCCTAGGGGGGTATAGCAATCAGCCCCAGCATTTT